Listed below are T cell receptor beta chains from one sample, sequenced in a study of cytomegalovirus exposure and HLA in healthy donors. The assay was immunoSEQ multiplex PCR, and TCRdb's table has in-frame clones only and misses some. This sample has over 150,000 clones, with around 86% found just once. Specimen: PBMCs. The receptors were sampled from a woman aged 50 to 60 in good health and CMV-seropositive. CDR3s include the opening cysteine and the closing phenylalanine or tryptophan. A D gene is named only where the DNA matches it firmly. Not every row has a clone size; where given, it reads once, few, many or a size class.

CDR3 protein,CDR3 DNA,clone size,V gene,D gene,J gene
CASIRLPTYNEQFF,TGTGCCAGCATTCGACTCCCCACCTACAATGAGCAGTTCTTC,.,TRBV2,.,TRBJ2-1
CASSIVWGHEQYF,TGTGCCAGTAGTATAGTTTGGGGGCACGAGCAGTACTTC,.,TRBV19,.,TRBJ2-7
CAWTRQPGANVLTF,TGTGCCTGGACCCGACAGCCTGGGGCCAACGTCCTGACTTTC,.,TRBV30,.,TRBJ2-6
CASSPNRDTLSYEQYF,TGTGCCAGCAGTCCCAACCGGGACACCCTCTCCTACGAGCAGTACTTC,few,TRBV7-8,.,TRBJ2-7
CASSLGQGTWAEQYF,TGTGCCAGCAGTCTGGGACAGGGGACCTGGGCCGAGCAGTACTTC,.,TRBV27,TRBD1,TRBJ2-7
CASRAGNTDTQYF,TGTGCCAGCAGGGCGGGCAACACAGATACGCAGTATTTT,.,TRBV2,.,TRBJ2-3
CAMSGGGKNSQYF,TGTGCCATGTCAGGGGGCGGCAAAAACAGTCAGTACTTC,.,TRBV30,TRBD1,TRBJ2-4
CASRSGGSFEQYF,TGTGCCAGCAGATCGGGGGGCTCGTTCGAGCAGTACTTC,.,TRBV28,.,TRBJ2-7
CASSLDGVGTEAFF,TGTGCCAGCAGCTTAGACGGGGTGGGCACTGAAGCTTTCTTT,.,TRBV11-2,.,TRBJ1-1
CAIKVDGTPGNTIYF,TGTGCCATCAAAGTTGACGGGACACCTGGAAACACCATATATTTT,.,TRBV6-1,.,TRBJ1-3
CASGLEPGGELFF,TGTGCTAGTGGTTTGGAGCCGGGCGGGGAGCTGTTTTTT,.,TRBV12-5,.,TRBJ2-2
CASHFTGDEKLFF,TGTGCCAGCCACTTCACAGGTGATGAAAAACTGTTTTTT,.,TRBV28,.,TRBJ1-4
CASSLVGGDTEAFF,TGTGCCAGCAGCTTAGTAGGGGGAGACACTGAAGCTTTCTTT,.,TRBV7-6,.,TRBJ1-1
CASSLSGVGYTF,TGTGCCAGCAGCTTGTCCGGGGTTGGCTACACCTTC,.,TRBV5-6,.,TRBJ1-2
CASSLGGQGAGAFF,TGTGCCAGCTCACTCGGGGGGCAGGGGGCCGGGGCTTTCTTT,.,TRBV6-5,TRBD1,TRBJ1-1